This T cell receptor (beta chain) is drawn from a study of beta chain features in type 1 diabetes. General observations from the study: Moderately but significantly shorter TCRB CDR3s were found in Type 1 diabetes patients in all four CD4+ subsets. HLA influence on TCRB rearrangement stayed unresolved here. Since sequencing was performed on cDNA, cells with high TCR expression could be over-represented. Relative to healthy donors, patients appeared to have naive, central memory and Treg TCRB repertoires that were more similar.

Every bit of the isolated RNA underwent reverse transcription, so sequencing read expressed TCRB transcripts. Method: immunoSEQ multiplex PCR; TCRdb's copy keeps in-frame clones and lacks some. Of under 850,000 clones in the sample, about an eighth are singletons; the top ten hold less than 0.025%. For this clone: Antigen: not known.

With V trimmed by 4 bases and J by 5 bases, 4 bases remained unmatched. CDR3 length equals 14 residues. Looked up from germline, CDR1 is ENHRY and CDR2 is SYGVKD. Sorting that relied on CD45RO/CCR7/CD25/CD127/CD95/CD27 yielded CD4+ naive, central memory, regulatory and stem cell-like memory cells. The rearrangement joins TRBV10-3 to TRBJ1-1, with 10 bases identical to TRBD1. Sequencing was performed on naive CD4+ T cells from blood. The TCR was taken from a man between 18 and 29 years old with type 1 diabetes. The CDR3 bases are TGTGCCATCAGTGGAGACAGGGGGCAAACTGAAGCTTTCTTT. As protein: CAISGDRGQTEAFF.